The present entry profiles one TCR beta chain with its context. The data were obtained in a study of blood T cell repertoires in COVID-19. Study-level background: From T cells, B-cell-depleted T cells, or PBMCs came the material, which was cDNA or gDNA.

Profiling relied on immunoSEQ multiplex PCR, and the TCRdb table lists in-frame clones only, not all of them. The sample includes 80,000 to 100,000 clones, 80% of them seen just once. This TCR came from a woman aged 70-85 years with acute or convalescent COVID-19. Sequences were obtained from peripheral blood.

The CDR3 DNA reads TGTGCCAGCAGCTCTAGCGGGGGTCCCAATGAGCAGTTCTTC. This translates into CASSSSGGPNEQFF. The chain couples TRBV7-2 to TRBJ2-1; 10 bases agree with TRBD2. CDR3 length equals 14 residues. V lost 4 bases, J lost 6 bases, and 3 bases stayed unmatched. The germline V gene encodes CDR1 SGHTA and CDR2 FQGNSA.